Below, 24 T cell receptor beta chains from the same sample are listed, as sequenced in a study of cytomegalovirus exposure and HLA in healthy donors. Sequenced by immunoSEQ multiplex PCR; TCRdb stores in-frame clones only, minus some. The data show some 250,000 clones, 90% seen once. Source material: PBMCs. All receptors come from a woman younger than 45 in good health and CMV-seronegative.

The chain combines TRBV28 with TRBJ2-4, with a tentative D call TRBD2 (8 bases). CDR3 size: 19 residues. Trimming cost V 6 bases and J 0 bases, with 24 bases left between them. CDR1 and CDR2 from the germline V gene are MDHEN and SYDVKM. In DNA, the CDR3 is TGTGCCAGCAGCCTTTCAGGGGGGCTTAGCGGGGTAGCCAAAAACATTCAGTACTTC. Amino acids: CASSLSGGLSGVAKNIQYF. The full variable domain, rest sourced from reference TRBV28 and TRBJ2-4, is DVKVTQSSRYLVKRTGEKVFLECVQDMDHENMFWYRQDPGLGLRLIYFSYDVKMKEKGDIPEGYSVSREKKERFSLILESASTNQTSMYLCASSLSGGLSGVAKNIQYFGAGTRLSVL.

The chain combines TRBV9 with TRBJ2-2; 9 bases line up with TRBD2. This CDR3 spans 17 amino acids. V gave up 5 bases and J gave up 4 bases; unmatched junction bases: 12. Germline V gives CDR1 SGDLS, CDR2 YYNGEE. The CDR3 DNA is TGTGCCAGCAGTGCAATGTGGGCGGGAGGGCGCACCGGGGAGCTGTTTTTT. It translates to CASSAMWAGGRTGELFF.

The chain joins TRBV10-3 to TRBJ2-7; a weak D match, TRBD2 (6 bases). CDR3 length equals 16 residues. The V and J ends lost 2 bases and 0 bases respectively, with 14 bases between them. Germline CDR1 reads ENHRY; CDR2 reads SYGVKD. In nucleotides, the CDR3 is TGTGCCATCAGTGAGGTGAGCGGGCCGAACTCCTACGAGCAGTACTTC. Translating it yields CAISEVSGPNSYEQYF.

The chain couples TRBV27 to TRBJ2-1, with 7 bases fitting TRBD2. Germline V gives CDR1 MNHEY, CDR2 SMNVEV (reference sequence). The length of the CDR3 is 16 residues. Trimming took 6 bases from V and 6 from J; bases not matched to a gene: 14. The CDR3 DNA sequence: TGTGCCAGCAGCTTCGCTGGGGGGAGGGGCGGCAATGAGCAGTTCTTC. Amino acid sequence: CASSFAGGRGGNEQFF.

This chain's CDR3 is CASSVVGAGHNEQFF. CDR3 bases: TGTGCCAGCAGCGTAGTTGGAGCGGGCCACAATGAGCAGTTCTTC. The chain recombines TRBV9 with TRBJ2-1, with a weak D call TRBD2 (6 bases). The ends were cut back, 0 bases at V and 5 bases at J, with 12 bases in the middle. From germline, CDR1 is SGDLS and CDR2 YYNGEE. The CDR3 covers 15 residues.

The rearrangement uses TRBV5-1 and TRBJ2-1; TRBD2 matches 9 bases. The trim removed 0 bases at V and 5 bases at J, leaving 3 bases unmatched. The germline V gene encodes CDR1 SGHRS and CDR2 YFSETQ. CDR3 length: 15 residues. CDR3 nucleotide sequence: TGCGCCAGCAGCTTGGCTCTAGCGGGGAACAATGAGCAGTTCTTC. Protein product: CASSLALAGNNEQFF.

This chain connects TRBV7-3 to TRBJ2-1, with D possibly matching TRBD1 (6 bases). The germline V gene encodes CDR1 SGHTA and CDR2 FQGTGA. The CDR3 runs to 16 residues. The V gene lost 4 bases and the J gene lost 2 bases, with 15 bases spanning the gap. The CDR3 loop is CASSSFRGRPYNEQFF. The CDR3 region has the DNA TGTGCCAGCAGCTCGTTCAGGGGACGGCCCTACAATGAGCAGTTCTTC.

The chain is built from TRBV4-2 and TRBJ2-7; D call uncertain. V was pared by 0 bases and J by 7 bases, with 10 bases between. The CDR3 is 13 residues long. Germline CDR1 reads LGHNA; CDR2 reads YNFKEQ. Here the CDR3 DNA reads TGTGCCAGCAGCCAAGATCTAAACCGGGAGCAGTACTTC. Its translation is CASSQDLNREQYF.

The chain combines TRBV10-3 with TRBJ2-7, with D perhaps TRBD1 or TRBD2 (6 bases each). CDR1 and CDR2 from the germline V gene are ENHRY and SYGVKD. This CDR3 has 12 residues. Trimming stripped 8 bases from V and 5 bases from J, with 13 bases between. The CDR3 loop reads CAIGGGPDEQYF. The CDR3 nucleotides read TGTGCCATCGGAGGGGGGCCCGACGAGCAGTACTTC.

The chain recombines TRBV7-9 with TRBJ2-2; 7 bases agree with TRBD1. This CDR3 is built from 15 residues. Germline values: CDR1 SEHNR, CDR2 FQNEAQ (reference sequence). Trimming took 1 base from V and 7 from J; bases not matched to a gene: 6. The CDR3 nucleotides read TGTGCCAGCAGCTTAGGGGACAGATCGTACGGGGAGCTGTTTTTT. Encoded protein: CASSLGDRSYGELFF.

CDR3 in amino acids: CASSLFPASGNTIYF. CDR3 nucleotide sequence: TGTGCCAGCAGCTTATTCCCGGCTTCTGGAAACACCATATATTTT. The chain is built from TRBV11-2 and TRBJ1-3; D gene uncertain. The germline gives CDR1 SGHAT, CDR2 FQNNGV. With 2 bases removed from V and 1 base from J, the gap between germline ends came to 9 bases. CDR3 length: 15 amino acids.

CDR3 sequence: CASSVGEGYEQYF. As DNA, the CDR3 is TGTGCCAGCAGCGTAGGTGAGGGCTACGAGCAGTACTTC. This chain connects TRBV9 to TRBJ2-7; D perhaps matches TRBD2 (5 bases). CDR1 SGDLS and CDR2 YYNGEE come from the germline V gene. V lost 0 bases, J lost 3 bases, and 7 bases lay in between. This CDR3 is 13 amino acids long. Looking up the rest from reference TRBV9 and TRBJ2-7 gives the full variable domain: DSGVTQTPKHLITATGQRVTLRCSPRSGDLSVYWYQQSLDQGLQFLIQYYNGEERAKGNILERFSAQQFPDLHSELNLSSLELGDSALYFCASSVGEGYEQYFGPGTRLTVT.

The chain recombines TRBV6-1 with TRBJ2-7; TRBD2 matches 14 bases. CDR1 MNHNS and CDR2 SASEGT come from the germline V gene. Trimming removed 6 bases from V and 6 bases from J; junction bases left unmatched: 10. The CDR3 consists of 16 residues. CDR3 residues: CASRESRLAGGPEQYF. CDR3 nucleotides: TGTGCCAGCAGAGAATCAAGACTAGCGGGAGGGCCCGAGCAGTACTTC.

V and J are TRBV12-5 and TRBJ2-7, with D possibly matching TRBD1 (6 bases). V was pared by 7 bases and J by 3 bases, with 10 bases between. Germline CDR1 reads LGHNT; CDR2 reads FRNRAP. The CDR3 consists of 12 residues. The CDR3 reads CASAPDSYEQYF. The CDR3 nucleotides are TGTGCTAGTGCCCCGGACAGCTACGAGCAGTACTTC.

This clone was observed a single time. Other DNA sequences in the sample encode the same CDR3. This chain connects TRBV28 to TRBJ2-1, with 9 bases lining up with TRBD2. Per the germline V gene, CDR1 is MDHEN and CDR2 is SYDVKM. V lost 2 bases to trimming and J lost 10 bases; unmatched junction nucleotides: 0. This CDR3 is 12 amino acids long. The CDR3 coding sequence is TGTGCCAGCAGTTTACTAGCGGGAGAGCAGTTCTTC. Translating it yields CASSLLAGEQFF.

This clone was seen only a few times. CDR3 DNA sequence: TGTGCCTGGAGTCGCCCCCTGAGTGAGCAGTTCTTC. It is translated as CAWSRPLSEQFF. The chain joins TRBV30 to TRBJ2-1, with D uncertain. Germline CDR1 and CDR2: GTSNPN and SVGIG (reference sequence). The length of the CDR3 is 12 residues. V was trimmed by 2 bases and J by 9 bases, leaving 11 bases between them.

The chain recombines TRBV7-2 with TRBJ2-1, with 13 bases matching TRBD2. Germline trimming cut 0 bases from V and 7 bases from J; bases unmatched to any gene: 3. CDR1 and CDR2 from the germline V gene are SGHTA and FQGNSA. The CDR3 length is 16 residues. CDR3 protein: CASSLAPGLAGNEQFF. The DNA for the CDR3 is TGTGCCAGCAGCTTAGCTCCGGGACTAGCGGGAAATGAGCAGTTCTTC.

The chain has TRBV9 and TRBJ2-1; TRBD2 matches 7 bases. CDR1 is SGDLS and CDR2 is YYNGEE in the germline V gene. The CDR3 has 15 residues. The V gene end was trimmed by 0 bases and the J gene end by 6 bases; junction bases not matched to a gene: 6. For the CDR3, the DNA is TGTGCCAGCAGCGTAGAAGGACTAGAGGCCAATGAGCAGTTCTTC. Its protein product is CASSVEGLEANEQFF.

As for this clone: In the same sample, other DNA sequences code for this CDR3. CDR3 region: CSVEGQGTGELFF. The CDR3 region has the DNA TGCAGCGTTGAGGGACAGGGTACCGGGGAGCTGTTTTTT. The rearrangement uses TRBV29-1 and TRBJ2-2; the match to TRBD1 covers 9 bases. V gave up 3 bases and J gave up 5 bases; unmatched junction bases: 1. Germline CDR1 and CDR2: SQVTM and ANQGSEA. The CDR3 consists of 13 residues.

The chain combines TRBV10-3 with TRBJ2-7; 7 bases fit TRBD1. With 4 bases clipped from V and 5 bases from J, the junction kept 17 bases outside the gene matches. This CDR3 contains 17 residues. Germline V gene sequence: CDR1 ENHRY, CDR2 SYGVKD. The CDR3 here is CAISGAELPGQNHEQYF. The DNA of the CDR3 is TGTGCCATCAGTGGGGCCGAACTACCGGGACAGAACCACGAGCAGTACTTC.

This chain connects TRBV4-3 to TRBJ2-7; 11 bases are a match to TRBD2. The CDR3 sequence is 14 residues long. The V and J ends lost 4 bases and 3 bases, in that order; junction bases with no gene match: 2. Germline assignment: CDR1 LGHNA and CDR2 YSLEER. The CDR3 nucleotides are TGCGCCAGCAGCCCCGGACTAGCGGGCTACGAGCAGTACTTC. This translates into CASSPGLAGYEQYF.

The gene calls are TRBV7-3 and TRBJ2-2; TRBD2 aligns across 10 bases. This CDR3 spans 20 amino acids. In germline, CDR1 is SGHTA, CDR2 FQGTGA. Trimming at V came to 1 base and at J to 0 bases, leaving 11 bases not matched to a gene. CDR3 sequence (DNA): TGTGCCAGCAGCTTAAAGGGGGTTAGCGGGAGGCAGACGAACACCGGGGAGCTGTTTTTT. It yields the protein CASSLKGVSGRQTNTGELFF.

CDR3 sequence: CASSKRDRYYEQYF. For the CDR3, the DNA is TGTGCCAGCAGCAAACGGGACAGATACTACGAGCAGTACTTC. The chain carries TRBV7-2 and TRBJ2-7; 7 bases line up with TRBD1. J lost 3 bases, V lost 5 bases, and 7 bases had no gene match. CDR1 SGHTA and CDR2 FQGNSA come from the germline V gene. This CDR3 spans 14 amino acids.

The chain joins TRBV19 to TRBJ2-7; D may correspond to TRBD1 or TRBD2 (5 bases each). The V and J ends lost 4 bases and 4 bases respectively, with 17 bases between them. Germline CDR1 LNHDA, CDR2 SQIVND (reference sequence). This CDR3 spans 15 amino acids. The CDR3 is CASSTSSGTAYEQYF. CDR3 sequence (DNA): TGTGCCAGTAGTACCAGTTCCGGGACCGCGTACGAGCAGTACTTC.